This is a list of T cell receptor beta chains from one sample in a study of OX40 agonist ivuxolimab in advanced cancers. Sequenced by immunoSEQ multiplex PCR; TCRdb stores in-frame clones only, minus some. The sample lists around 44,000 clones, 86% seen once, with roughly an eighth in the top ten. The sequences come from CD4+ or CD8+ T cells sorted from blood, collected in a trial of the OX40 agonist ivuxolimab. These receptors were taken from an adult with an advanced solid tumor such as melanoma, head and neck, liver or kidney cancer. Each CDR3 is given with its conserved first and last residue. Fields, in order: V gene, D gene, J gene, CDR3 length, clone size, CDR3 DNA, CDR3 protein. A D gene is named only where the DNA matches it firmly. The size field is filled for only some rows; it gives once, few, many or a size class.

>TRBV28|NA|TRBJ2-1|13|few
TGTGCCAGCAAGGCCGTTCGGGATAATGAGCAGTTCTTC
CASKAVRDNEQFF
>TRBV7-9|TRBD1|TRBJ1-1|12|NA
TGTGCCAGCAGCCCAGGGGGGACGGAAGCTTTCTTT
CASSPGGTEAFF
>TRBV9|NA|TRBJ2-1|17|NA
TGTGCCAGCAGCGGGGAGCCCCATAGCTTCCTCTACAATGAGCAGTTCTTC
CASSGEPHSFLYNEQFF
>TRBV25-1|NA|TRBJ1-1|14|few
TGTGCCAGCAGTGAATGGGGTTGGGGCACTGAAGCTTTCTTT
CASSEWGWGTEAFF
>TRBV13|TRBD2|TRBJ2-1|15|NA
TGTGCCAGCAGCCTAGCGGGGTCCCGGTACAATGAGCAGTTCTTC
CASSLAGSRYNEQFF
>TRBV7-9|NA|TRBJ2-7|15|once
TGTGCCAGCAGCCCTCCCGAAGGAATGAACTACGAGCAGTACTTC
CASSPPEGMNYEQYF
>TRBV18|TRBD1|TRBJ1-4|14|NA
TGTGCCAGCTCACCAGGGACAGGAGATGAAAAACTGTTTTTT
CASSPGTGDEKLFF
>TRBV19|NA|TRBJ1-5|12|large
TGTGCCAGTAGTGTGAGGTCTCAGCCCCAGCATTTT
CASSVRSQPQHF
>TRBV18|NA|TRBJ2-2|16|NA
TGTGCCAGCTCACCACCGAGAGGGGCCCCCACCGGGGAGCTGTTTTTT
CASSPPRGAPTGELFF
>TRBV6-6|NA|TRBJ2-7|11|NA
TGTGCCAGCAGTGACAGCTACGAGCAGTACTTC
CASSDSYEQYF
>TRBV19|NA|TRBJ1-5|13|once
TGTGCCAGTAGTACGAACAGGGTTCAGCCCCAGCATTTT
CASSTNRVQPQHF
>TRBV5-1|NA|TRBJ1-2|15|once
TGCGCCAGCAGCTTGGGGCAGGGAGCTAACTATGGCTACACCTTC
CASSLGQGANYGYTF
>TRBV19|TRBD1|TRBJ2-2|14|once
TGTGCCAGTAGTACACACACAGGGGTGGGGGAGCTGTTTTTT
CASSTHTGVGELFF
>TRBV11-2|TRBD1|TRBJ1-1|19|once
TGTGCCAGCAGCTTAGCAACGAACAGGGGCGGTACTTTCAACACTGAAGCTTTCTTT
CASSLATNRGGTFNTEAFF
>TRBV6-5|NA|TRBJ2-7|15|NA
TGTGCCAGCAGTTACTCGATTGAGTCCTCCTACGAGCAGTACTTC
CASSYSIESSYEQYF
>TRBV7-2|NA|TRBJ2-3|13|NA
TGTGCCAGCAGCTTAAGGGGGGCAGATACGCAGTATTTT
CASSLRGADTQYF
>TRBV4-1|TRBD1|TRBJ1-2|17|NA
TGCGCCAGCAGCCAAGACGACGGGGCAGGGGGTTACTATGGCTACACCTTC
CASSQDDGAGGYYGYTF
>TRBV5-6|NA|TRBJ2-1|15|NA
TGTGCCAGCAGCTTGACTGCGAGCTCCTACAATGAGCAGTTCTTC
CASSLTASSYNEQFF
>TRBV2|TRBD2|TRBJ2-7|16|NA
TGTGCCAGCAGCCGGGCTAGCGGGGGGGTATCCCTCGAGCAGTACTTC
CASSRASGGVSLEQYF
>TRBV6-5|TRBD1|TRBJ2-7|15|NA
TGTGCCAGCAGCATACAGGGGGTAGGATCCTACGAGCAGTACTTC
CASSIQGVGSYEQYF
>TRBV7-6|NA|TRBJ1-5|16|NA
TGTGCCAGCAGCTCAGACGCCCCTGGATCGAATCAGCCCCAGCATTTT
CASSSDAPGSNQPQHF
>TRBV5-4|NA|TRBJ2-3|15|NA
TGTGCCAGCAGCTTGTTCGGGGGACCCACAGATACGCAGTATTTT
CASSLFGGPTDTQYF
>TRBV11-3|NA|TRBJ2-2|12|NA
TGTGCCAGCGCGCATCTGAGCGGGGAGCTGTTTTTT
CASAHLSGELFF
>TRBV7-9|NA|TRBJ2-7|16|NA
TGTGCCAGCAGCTCTTGGAGCGGGGACAGGATAAGAGAGCAGTACTTC
CASSSWSGDRIREQYF
>TRBV11-2|TRBD2|TRBJ2-1|17|NA
TGTGCCAGCAGCCATGATAGCGGGTCCGACTCCTACAATGAGCAGTTCTTC
CASSHDSGSDSYNEQFF
>TRBV11-2|NA|TRBJ1-4|15|NA
TGTGCCAGCAGCTTTGAGGGTCATATTAATGAAAAACTGTTTTTT
CASSFEGHINEKLFF
>TRBV11-3|NA|TRBJ2-2|12|NA
TGTGCCAGCAGCTTAAACACCGGGGAGCTGTTTTTT
CASSLNTGELFF
>TRBV11-2|TRBD1|TRBJ2-7|15|NA
TGTGCCAGCAGCTTAGGGTCAGGGGGCGAGGACGAGCAGTACTTC
CASSLGSGGEDEQYF
>TRBV30|NA|TRBJ1-5|21|NA
TGTGCCTGGAGATGCTCCCACGTCCAGGGCCGGTCCTGCCCCGGCAATCAGCCCCAGCATTTT
CAWRCSHVQGRSCPGNQPQHF
>TRBV7-3|NA|TRBJ2-7|13|NA
TGTGCCAGCAGCTCAGAGGGGAGATCGGAGCAGTACTTC
CASSSEGRSEQYF
>TRBV4-1|TRBD2|TRBJ2-1|16|NA
TGCGCCAGCAGCCAGGAGGGACTAGCGGGGAGGGAGGAGCAGTTCTTC
CASSQEGLAGREEQFF
>TRBV2|NA|TRBJ1-5|15|NA
TGTGCCAGCAGGTCCACCTACCTGAGCAATCAGCCCCAGCATTTT
CASRSTYLSNQPQHF
>TRBV5-6|NA|TRBJ1-1|13|NA
TGTGCCAGCAGCGGAGGGACTCCCACTGAAGCTTTCTTT
CASSGGTPTEAFF
>TRBV5-5|NA|TRBJ2-3|14|NA
TGTGCCAGCAGCTTATGGGGGATCTGGGATACGCAGTATTTT
CASSLWGIWDTQYF
>TRBV4-1|NA|TRBJ2-1|14|once
TGCGCCAGCAGCCAAGTTTCGTCCGGCAGTATCGAGTTCTTC
CASSQVSSGSIEFF
>TRBV6-5|TRBD1|TRBJ1-1|13|NA
TGTGCCAGCAGTTCCACAGGGGACACTGAAGCTTTCTTT
CASSSTGDTEAFF
>TRBV5-6|NA|TRBJ2-7|15|once
TGTGCCAGCAGCTGGAGGGGGGGTCGCTCCTACGAGCAGTACTTC
CASSWRGGRSYEQYF
>TRBV2|NA|TRBJ2-3|12|NA
TGTGCCAGCAGTGATAAAGAAGATACGCAGTATTTT
CASSDKEDTQYF
>TRBV19|NA|TRBJ2-2|16|NA
TGTGCCAGTAGTATAGGGGCATCTCCATACACCGGGGAGCTGTTTTTT
CASSIGASPYTGELFF
>TRBV6-6|NA|TRBJ2-1|13|NA
TGTGCCAGCTCCCCAGGGGCCTACAATGAGCAGTTCTTC
CASSPGAYNEQFF
>TRBV13|NA|TRBJ1-4|13|NA
TGTGCCAGCAGCTTAGGCTTATCGGGGACGCGGTTTTTT
CASSLGLSGTRFF
>TRBV10-3|TRBD1|TRBJ2-7|15|NA
TGTGCCATCAGTGAGTCGGGACAGAGTTTATACGAGCAGTACTTC
CAISESGQSLYEQYF
>TRBV2|NA|TRBJ2-5|16|NA
TGTGCCAGCAGTGTAGTGGGGGGTGATGTGGTAGAGACCCAGTACTTC
CASSVVGGDVVETQYF
>TRBV6-5|NA|TRBJ2-7|14|NA
TGTGCCAGCAGACTATTCCAGGGCACAAAGGAGCAGTACTTC
CASRLFQGTKEQYF
>TRBV9|NA|TRBJ2-5|13|few
TGTGCCAGCAGCGTAAGGTCCGAAGAGACCCAGTACTTC
CASSVRSEETQYF
>TRBV15|NA|TRBJ1-5|13|NA
TGTGCCACCAGCGAGACAGGCTATCAGCCCCAGCATTTT
CATSETGYQPQHF